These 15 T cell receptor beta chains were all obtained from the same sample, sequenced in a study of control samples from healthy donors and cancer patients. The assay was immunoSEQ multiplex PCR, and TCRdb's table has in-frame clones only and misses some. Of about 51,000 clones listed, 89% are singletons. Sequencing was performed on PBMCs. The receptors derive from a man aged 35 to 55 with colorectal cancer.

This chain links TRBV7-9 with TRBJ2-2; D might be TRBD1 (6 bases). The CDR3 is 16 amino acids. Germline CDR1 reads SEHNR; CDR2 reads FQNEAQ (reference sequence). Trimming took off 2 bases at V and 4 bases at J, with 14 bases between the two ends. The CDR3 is CASSLREYRVTGELFF. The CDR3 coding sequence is TGTGCCAGCAGCTTAAGGGAATACAGGGTCACCGGGGAGCTGTTTTTT.

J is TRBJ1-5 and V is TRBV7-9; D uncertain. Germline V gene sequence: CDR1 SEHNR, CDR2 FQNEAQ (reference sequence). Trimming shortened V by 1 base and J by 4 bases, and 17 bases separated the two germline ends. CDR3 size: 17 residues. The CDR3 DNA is TGTGCCAGCAGCTTAGAGTTCGGGAGGGCGTGGAATCAGCCCCAGCATTTT. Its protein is CASSLEFGRAWNQPQHF. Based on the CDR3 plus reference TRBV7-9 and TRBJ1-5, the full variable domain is DTGVSQNPRHKITKRGQNVTFRCDPISEHNRLYWYRQTLGQGPEFLTYFQNEAQLEKSRLLSDRFSAERPKGSFSTLEIQRTEQGDSAMYLCASSLEFGRAWNQPQHFGDGTRLSIL.

The CDR3 DNA sequence: TGTGCCAGCAGCTTAGGCGGTCCCGAGCAGTACTTC. Its protein is CASSLGGPEQYF. J is TRBJ2-7 and V is TRBV11-3; unclear D gene. Between the trimmed V and J ends, which lost 1 base and 6 bases, there was a span of 7 bases. Germline-derived CDR1 and CDR2 are SGHNT and YENEEA. There are 12 residues in the CDR3.

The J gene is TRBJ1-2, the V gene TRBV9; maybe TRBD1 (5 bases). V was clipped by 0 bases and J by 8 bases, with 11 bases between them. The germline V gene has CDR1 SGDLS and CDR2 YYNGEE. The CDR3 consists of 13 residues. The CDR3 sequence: CASSVDQGRGYTF. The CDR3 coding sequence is TGTGCCAGCAGCGTAGATCAGGGTCGCGGCTACACCTTC.

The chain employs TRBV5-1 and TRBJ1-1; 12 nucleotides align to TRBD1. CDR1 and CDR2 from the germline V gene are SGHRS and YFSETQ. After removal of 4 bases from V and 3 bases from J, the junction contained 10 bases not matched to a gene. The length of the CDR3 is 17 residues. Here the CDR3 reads CASSVGQGARGDTEAFF. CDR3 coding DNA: TGCGCCAGCAGCGTGGGACAGGGGGCAAGAGGGGACACTGAAGCTTTCTTT.

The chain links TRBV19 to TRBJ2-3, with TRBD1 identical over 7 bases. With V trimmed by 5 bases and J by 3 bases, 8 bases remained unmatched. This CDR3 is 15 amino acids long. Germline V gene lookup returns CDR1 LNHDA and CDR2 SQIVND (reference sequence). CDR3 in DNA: TGTGCCAGTAGTTTCCTAAGACAGGGAACAGATACGCAGTATTTT. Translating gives CASSFLRQGTDTQYF.

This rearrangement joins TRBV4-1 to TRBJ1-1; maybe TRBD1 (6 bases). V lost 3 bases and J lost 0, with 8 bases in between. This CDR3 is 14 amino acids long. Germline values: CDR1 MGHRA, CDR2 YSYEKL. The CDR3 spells CASSQGALNTEAFF. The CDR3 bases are TGCGCCAGCAGCCAGGGGGCCCTGAACACTGAAGCTTTCTTT.

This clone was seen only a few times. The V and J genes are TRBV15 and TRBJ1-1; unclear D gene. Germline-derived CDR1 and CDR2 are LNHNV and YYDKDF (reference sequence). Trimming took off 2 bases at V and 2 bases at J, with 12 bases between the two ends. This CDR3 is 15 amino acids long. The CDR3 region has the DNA TGTGCCACCAGCAGACGAACTTTTGGAAACACTGAAGCTTTCTTT. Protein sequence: CATSRRTFGNTEAFF.

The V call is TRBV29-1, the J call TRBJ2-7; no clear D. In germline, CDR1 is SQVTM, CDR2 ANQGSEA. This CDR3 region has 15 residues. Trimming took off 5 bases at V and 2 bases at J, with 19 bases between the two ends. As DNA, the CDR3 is TGCAGCGTTCAAGGCCTAAAGTCCGGACCCTACGAGCAGTACTTC. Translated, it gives CSVQGLKSGPYEQYF.

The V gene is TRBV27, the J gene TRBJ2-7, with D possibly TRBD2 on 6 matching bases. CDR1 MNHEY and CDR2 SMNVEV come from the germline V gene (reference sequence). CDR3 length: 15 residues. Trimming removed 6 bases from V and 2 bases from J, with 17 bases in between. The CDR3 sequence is CASSLSLALAYEQYF. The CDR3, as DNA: TGTGCCAGCAGCCTCTCGCTAGCGCTCGCCTACGAGCAGTACTTC.

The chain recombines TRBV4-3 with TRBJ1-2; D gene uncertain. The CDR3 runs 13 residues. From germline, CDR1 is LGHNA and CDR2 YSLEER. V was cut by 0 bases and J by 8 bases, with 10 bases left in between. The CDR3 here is CASSQDGRTGYTF. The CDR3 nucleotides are TGCGCCAGCAGCCAAGATGGGAGGACCGGCTACACCTTC.

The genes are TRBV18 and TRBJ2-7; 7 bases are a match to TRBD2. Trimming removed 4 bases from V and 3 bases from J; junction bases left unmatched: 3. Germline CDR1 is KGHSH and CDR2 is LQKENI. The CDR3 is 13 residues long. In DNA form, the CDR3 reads TGTGCCAGCTCACTACGGGGGGACTACGAGCAGTACTTC. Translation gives CASSLRGDYEQYF.

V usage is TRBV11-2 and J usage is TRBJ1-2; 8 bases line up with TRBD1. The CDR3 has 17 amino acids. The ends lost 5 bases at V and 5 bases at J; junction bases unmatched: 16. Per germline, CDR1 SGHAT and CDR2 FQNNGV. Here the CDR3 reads CASSHYRIRNRGYGYTF. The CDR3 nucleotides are TGTGCCAGCAGCCATTATAGAATCCGCAACAGGGGGTATGGCTACACCTTC.

CDR3 DNA: TGTGCCACCAGTGATTCAATACTGGACTATGGTGATGAGCAGTTCTTC. Its protein is CATSDSILDYGDEQFF. This chain uses TRBV24-1 with TRBJ2-1; D possibly corresponds to TRBD2 (6 bases). The CDR3 runs 16 residues. V was pared by 2 bases and J by 8 bases, with 18 bases between. Germline CDR1 reads KGHDR; CDR2 reads SFDVKD.

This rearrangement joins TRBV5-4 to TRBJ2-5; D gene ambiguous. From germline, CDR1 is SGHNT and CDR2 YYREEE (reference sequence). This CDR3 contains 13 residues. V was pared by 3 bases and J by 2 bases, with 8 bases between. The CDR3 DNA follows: TGTGCCAGCAGCTGGTACCAGCAAGAGACCCAGTACTTC. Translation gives CASSWYQQETQYF.